This T cell receptor (beta chain) originates from a study of response to subunit inactivated influenza vaccine. Findings and limits, study-wide: The authors suggested that few new T cells are recruited per seasonal influenza vaccination.

One entry per CDR3 protein results from TCRdb running MiXCR on the RT-PCR reads. Of about 580,000 distinct CDR3 sequences in the sample, 14% are singletons; the top ten hold 11%. This clonotype has a handful of counts. Its matching antigen is unknown. Germline V gene data show CDR1 as DFQATT and CDR2 as SNEGSKA (reference sequence). V lost 1 base, J lost 2 bases, and 15 bases lay in between. The CDR3 length is 15 residues. The sequencing used PBMCs from blood, collected approximately 12 days after vaccination. The chain has TRBV20-1 and TRBJ2-7; D is possibly TRBD2 (7 bases). This clonotype originated in a man aged 50 to 60 who received an inactivated influenza vaccine. The CDR3, as DNA: TGCAGTGCTAGAGCAGGAGGCGGGGGCACCTACGAGCAGTACTTC. Residues: CSARAGGGGTYEQYF.